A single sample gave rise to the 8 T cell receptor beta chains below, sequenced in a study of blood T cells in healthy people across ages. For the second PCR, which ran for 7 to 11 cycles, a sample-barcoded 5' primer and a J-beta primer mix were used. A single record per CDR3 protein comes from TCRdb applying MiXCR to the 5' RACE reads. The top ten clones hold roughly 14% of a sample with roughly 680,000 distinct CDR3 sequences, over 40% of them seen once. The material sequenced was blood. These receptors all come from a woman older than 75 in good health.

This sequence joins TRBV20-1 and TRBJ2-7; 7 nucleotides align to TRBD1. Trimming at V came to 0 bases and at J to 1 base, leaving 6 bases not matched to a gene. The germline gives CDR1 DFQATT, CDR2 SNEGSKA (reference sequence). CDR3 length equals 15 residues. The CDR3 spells CSARDLDRASYEQYF. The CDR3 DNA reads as TGCAGTGCTAGAGACCTAGACAGGGCGTCCTACGAGCAGTACTTC.

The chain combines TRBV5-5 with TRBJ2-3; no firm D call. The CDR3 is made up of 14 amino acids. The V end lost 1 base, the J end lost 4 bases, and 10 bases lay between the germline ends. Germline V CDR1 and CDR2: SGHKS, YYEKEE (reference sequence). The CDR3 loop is CASSLSRLPDTQYF. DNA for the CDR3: TGTGCCAGCAGCTTGTCCAGGTTGCCAGATACGCAGTATTTT.

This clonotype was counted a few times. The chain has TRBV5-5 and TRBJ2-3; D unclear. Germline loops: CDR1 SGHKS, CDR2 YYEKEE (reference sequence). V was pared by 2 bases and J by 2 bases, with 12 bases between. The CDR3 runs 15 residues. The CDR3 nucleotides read TGTGCCAGCAGCTTCAAGGGTCACAACACAGATACGCAGTATTTT. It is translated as CASSFKGHNTDTQYF. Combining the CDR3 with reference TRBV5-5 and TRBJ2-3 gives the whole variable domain DAGVTQSPTHLIKTRGQQVTLRCSPISGHKSVSWYQQVLGQGPQFIFQYYEKEERGRGNFPDRFSARQFPNYSSELNVNALLLGDSALYLCASSFKGHNTDTQYFGPGTRLTVL.

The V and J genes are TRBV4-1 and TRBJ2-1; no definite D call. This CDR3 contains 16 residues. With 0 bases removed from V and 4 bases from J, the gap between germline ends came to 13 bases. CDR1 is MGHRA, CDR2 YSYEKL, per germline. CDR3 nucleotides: TGCGCCAGCAGCCAAGAAGCACTCCACCAATACAATGAGCAGTTCTTC. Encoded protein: CASSQEALHQYNEQFF.

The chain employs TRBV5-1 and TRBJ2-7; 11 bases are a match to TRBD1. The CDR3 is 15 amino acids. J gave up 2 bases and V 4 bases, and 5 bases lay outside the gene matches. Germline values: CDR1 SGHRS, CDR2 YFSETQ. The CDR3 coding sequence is TGCGCCAGCAGCGAGGGACAGGGGGTTCCCTACGAGCAGTACTTC. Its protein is CASSEGQGVPYEQYF. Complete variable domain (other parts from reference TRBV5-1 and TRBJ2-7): KAGVTQTPRYLIKTRGQQVTLSCSPISGHRSVSWYQQTPGQGLQFLFEYFSETQRNKGNFPGRFSGRQFSNSRSEMNVSTLELGDSALYLCASSEGQGVPYEQYFGPGTRLTVT.

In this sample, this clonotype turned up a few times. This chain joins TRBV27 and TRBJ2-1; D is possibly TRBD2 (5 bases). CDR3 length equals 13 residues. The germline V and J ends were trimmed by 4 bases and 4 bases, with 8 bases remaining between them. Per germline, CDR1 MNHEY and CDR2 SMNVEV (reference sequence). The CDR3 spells CASSYGIYNEQFF. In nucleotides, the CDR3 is TGTGCCAGCAGTTACGGGATTTACAATGAGCAGTTCTTC.

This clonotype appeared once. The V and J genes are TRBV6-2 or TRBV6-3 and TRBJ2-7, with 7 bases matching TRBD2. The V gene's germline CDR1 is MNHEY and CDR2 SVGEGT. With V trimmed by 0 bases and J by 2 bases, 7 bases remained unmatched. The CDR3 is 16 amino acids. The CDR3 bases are TGTGCCAGCAGTTACTCCGGCGGGGGAAGGACCTACGAGCAGTACTTC. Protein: CASSYSGGGRTYEQYF.

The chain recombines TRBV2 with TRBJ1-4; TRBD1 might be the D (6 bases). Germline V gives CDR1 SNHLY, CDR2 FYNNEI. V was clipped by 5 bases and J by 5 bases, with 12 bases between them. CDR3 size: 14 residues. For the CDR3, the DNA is TGTGCCAGCAGTACTCGACAGGCAAATGAAAAACTGTTTTTT. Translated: CASSTRQANEKLFF.